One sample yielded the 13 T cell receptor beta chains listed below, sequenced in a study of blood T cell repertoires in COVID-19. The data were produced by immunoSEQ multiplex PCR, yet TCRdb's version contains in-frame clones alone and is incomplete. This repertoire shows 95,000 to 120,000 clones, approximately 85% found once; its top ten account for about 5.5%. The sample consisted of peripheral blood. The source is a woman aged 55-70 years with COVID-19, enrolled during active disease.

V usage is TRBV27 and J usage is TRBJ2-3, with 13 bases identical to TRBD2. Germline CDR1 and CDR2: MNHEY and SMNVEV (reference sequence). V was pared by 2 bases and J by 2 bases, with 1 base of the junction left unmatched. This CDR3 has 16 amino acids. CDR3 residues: CASSLGTSGNTDTQYF. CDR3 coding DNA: TGTGCCAGCAGTTTAGGGACTAGCGGGAACACAGATACGCAGTATTTT.

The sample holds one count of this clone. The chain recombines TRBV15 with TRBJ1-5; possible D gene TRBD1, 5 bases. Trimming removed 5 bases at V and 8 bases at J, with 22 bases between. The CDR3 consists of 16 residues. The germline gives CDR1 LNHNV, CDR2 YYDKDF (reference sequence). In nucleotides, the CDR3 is TGTGCCACCAGCGGGCATAGCGGGACGGTCGATGAGCCCCAGCATTTT. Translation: CATSGHSGTVDEPQHF.

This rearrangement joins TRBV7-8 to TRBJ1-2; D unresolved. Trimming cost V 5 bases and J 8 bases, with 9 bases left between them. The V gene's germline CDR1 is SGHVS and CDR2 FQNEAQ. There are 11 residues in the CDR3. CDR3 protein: CASSIVRGYTF. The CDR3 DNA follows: TGTGCCAGCAGCATCGTCAGGGGCTACACCTTC.

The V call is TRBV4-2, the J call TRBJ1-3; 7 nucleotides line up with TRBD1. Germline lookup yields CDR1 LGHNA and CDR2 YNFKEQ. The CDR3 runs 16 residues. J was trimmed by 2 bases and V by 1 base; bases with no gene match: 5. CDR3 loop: CASSQVQGDAGNTIYF. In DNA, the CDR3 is TGTGCCAGCAGCCAAGTTCAGGGGGACGCTGGAAACACCATATATTTT.

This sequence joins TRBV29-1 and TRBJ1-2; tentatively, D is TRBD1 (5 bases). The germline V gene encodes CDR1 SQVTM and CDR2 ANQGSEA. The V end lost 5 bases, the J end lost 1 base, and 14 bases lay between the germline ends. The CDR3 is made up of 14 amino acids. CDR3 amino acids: CSVTGVAFNYGYTF. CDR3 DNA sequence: TGCAGCGTTACGGGGGTAGCCTTTAACTATGGCTACACCTTC.

CDR3 sequence (DNA): TGTGCCAGCAGCCCACGGACAGGGGGAACGAACACTGAAGCTTTCTTT. Amino acids: CASSPRTGGTNTEAFF. The chain employs TRBV5-4 and TRBJ1-1; 10 bases map to TRBD1. The CDR3 is 16 amino acids. The germline V gene encodes CDR1 SGHNT and CDR2 YYREEE (reference sequence). V shed 4 bases and J 1 base; nucleotides not matched to a gene: 7. The full variable domain, completed using reference TRBV5-4 and TRBJ1-1, is ETGVTQSPTHLIKTRGQQVTLRCSSQSGHNTVSWYQQALGQGPQFIFQYYREEENGRGNFPPRFSGLQFPNYSSELNVNALELDDSALYLCASSPRTGGTNTEAFFGQGTRLTVV.

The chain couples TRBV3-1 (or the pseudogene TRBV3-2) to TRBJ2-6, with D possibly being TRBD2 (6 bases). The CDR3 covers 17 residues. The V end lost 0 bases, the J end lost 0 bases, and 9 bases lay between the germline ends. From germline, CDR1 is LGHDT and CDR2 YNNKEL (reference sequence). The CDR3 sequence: CASSQEMGGSGANVLTF. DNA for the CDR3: TGTGCCAGCAGCCAAGAGATGGGGGGCTCTGGGGCCAACGTCCTGACTTTC.

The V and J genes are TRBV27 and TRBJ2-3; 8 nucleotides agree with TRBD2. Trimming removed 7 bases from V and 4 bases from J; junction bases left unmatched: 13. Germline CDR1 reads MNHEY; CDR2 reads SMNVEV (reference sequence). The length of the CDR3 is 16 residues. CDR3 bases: TGTGCCAGCACCCAACTCGCGGGGGGACTTGCAGATACGCAGTATTTT. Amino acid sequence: CASTQLAGGLADTQYF.

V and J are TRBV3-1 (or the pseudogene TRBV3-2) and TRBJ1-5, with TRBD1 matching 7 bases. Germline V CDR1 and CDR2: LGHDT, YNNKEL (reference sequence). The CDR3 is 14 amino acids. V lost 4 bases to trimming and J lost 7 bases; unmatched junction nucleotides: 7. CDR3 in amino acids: CASSLQGVLQPQHF. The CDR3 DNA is TGTGCCAGCAGCCTGCAGGGGGTTCTGCAGCCCCAGCATTTT.

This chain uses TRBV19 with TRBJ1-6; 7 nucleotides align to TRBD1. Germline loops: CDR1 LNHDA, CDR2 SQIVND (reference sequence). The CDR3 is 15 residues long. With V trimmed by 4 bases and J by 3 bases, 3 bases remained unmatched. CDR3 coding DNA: TGTGCCAGTAGTAGACCAGGGGGCTATAATTCACCCCTCCACTTT. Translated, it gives CASSRPGGYNSPLHF.

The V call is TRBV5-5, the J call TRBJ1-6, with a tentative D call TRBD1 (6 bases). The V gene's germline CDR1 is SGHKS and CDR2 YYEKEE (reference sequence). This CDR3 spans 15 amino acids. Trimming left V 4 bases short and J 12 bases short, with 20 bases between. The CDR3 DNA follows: TGTGCCAGCAGCCTAGACAGGACCGGCTCTGGACCCCTCCACTTT. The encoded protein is CASSLDRTGSGPLHF.

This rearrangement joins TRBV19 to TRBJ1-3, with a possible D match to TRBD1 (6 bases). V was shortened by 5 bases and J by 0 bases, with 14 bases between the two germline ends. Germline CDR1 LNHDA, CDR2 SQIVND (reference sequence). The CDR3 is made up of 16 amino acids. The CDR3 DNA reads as TGTGCCAGTAGTGCCAGGACAGCTTCCTCTGGAAACACCATATATTTT. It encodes CASSARTASSGNTIYF.

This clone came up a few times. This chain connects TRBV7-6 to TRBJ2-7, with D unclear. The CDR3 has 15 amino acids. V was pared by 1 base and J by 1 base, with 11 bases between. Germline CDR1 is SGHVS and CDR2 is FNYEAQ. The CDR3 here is CASSLGSGLSYEQYF. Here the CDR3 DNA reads TGTGCCAGCAGCTTAGGAAGTGGGCTTTCCTACGAGCAGTACTTC.